The subject of this entry is one T cell receptor (beta chain). Its antigen remains unknown. TCRdb independently ran MiXCR on the reads; one entry per CDR3 protein. Among hundreds of thousands of distinct CDR3 sequences, 30% to 35% were seen once, and the ten largest hold around 12%. This record comes from a study of T cell repertoires in cytomegalovirus infection. Overall study context: HLA-B-restricted CMV epitopes that are well studied, plus recently identified HLA-C-restricted ones, were used by the study.

Germline V lookup: CDR1 MNHEY, CDR2 SMNVEV (reference sequence). The CDR3 length is 15 residues. Trimming cost V 6 bases and J 1 base, with 13 bases left between them. The rearrangement uses TRBV27 and TRBJ2-1; D gene uncertain. This sequence originates from a human donor in good health (CMV status not recorded). Some clones in this sample may be carry-over from other donors' samples. This specimen consisted of cultured CD8+ T cells from PBMCs, obtained from culture after CMV antigen stimulation. CDR3 sequence: CASSPRWWSYNEQFF. The DNA for the CDR3 is TGTGCCAGCAGCCCGCGATGGTGGTCCTACAATGAGCAGTTCTTC.